This passage covers 9 T cell receptor beta chains from one sample sequenced in a study of T cell responses to AZD1222 COVID-19 vaccine. Sequencing was performed with immunoSEQ multiplex PCR; in TCRdb, only in-frame clones are kept and a portion is missing. The repertoire includes 150,000 or so clones, more than 75% of them detected once, and 4% to 6% sits in the top ten. The sequenced sample was peripheral blood, obtained on day 0 of AZD1222 vaccination. The receptors originated from an adult in good health.

The rearrangement links TRBV6-5 to TRBJ1-2, with 10 bases matching TRBD1. CDR3 length equals 13 residues. Germline V gene sequence: CDR1 MNHEY, CDR2 SVGAGI. Germline trimming cut 7 bases from V and 6 bases from J; bases unmatched to any gene: 5. The DNA of the CDR3 is TGTGCCAGCAAAATCGGACAGGGGGATGGCTACACCTTC. This encodes CASKIGQGDGYTF.

The chain combines TRBV10-3 with TRBJ1-2; the match to TRBD1 covers 7 bases. The V and J ends lost 8 bases and 0 bases, in that order; junction bases with no gene match: 6. The germline CDR1 and CDR2 sequences are ENHRY and SYGVKD. The CDR3 extends over 14 amino acids. CDR3 nucleotide sequence: TGTGCCATCGTAAGGGACAGCGCTAACTATGGCTACACCTTC. Its protein product is CAIVRDSANYGYTF.

This chain connects TRBV19 to TRBJ2-4; the match to TRBD2 covers 8 bases. Germline values: CDR1 LNHDA, CDR2 SQIVND (reference sequence). V lost 6 bases to trimming and J lost 2 bases; unmatched junction nucleotides: 6. CDR3 length: 15 residues. CDR3 loop: CASRSGGATKNIQYF. CDR3 nucleotide sequence: TGTGCCAGTAGGTCCGGGGGGGCGACCAAAAACATTCAGTACTTC.

The chain uses TRBV12-5 and TRBJ2-3; D may be TRBD1 or TRBD2 (5 bases each). The length of the CDR3 is 15 residues. Germline V gene data show CDR1 as LGHNT and CDR2 as FRNRAP. The germline V and J ends were trimmed by 4 bases and 6 bases, with 17 bases remaining between them. The CDR3 DNA sequence: TGTGCTAGTGGTTACCAGGGTGGGGGATTGGATACGCAGTATTTT. The encoded protein is CASGYQGGGLDTQYF. Filled out from reference TRBV12-5 and TRBJ2-3, the complete variable domain reads DARVTQTPRHKVTEMGQEVTMRCQPILGHNTVFWYRQTMMQGLELLAYFRNRAPLDDSGMPKDRFSAEMPDATLATLKIQPSEPRDSAVYFCASGYQGGGLDTQYFGPGTRLTVL.

V gene TRBV18 combines with J gene TRBJ2-3; possible D gene TRBD2, 5 bases. CDR3 length equals 14 residues. Trimming took 3 bases from V and 4 from J, leaving 11 bases between them. Per germline, CDR1 KGHSH and CDR2 LQKENI. The CDR3 region has the DNA TGTGCCAGCTCACCCACCTCGGAGGCAGATACGCAGTATTTT. The encoded protein is CASSPTSEADTQYF.

The chain carries TRBV29-1 and TRBJ1-5; the D gene is possibly TRBD1 (6 bases). There are 13 residues in the CDR3. V shed 5 bases and J shed 3 bases, with 11 bases lying between them. Germline values: CDR1 SQVTM, CDR2 ANQGSEA. The CDR3 DNA reads TGCAGCGTTCGGACAGCTTCCAATCAGCCCCAGCATTTT. Its protein is CSVRTASNQPQHF.

The chain carries TRBV2 and TRBJ1-1; D unclear. The CDR3 has 15 amino acids. Trimming pared 4 bases from V and 0 bases from J, leaving 12 bases between. Looked up from germline, CDR1 is SNHLY and CDR2 is FYNNEI. This CDR3 is CASSVYGQVNTEAFF. DNA of the CDR3: TGTGCCAGCAGTGTTTACGGGCAGGTGAACACTGAAGCTTTCTTT.

The chain carries TRBV9 and TRBJ1-2, with 12 bases matching TRBD1. CDR1 is SGDLS and CDR2 is YYNGEE in the germline V gene. The CDR3 length is 13 residues. Losses at the gene ends were 7 bases for V and 8 bases for J; bases not matched to a gene: 6. The CDR3 sequence: CASGGTGGVGYTF. As DNA, the CDR3 is TGTGCCAGCGGGGGGACAGGGGGCGTAGGCTACACCTTC.

The CDR3, as DNA: TGCGCCAGCACTCCTCTCGGGACAGGGGTTTCACCCCTCCACTTT. Its translation: CASTPLGTGVSPLHF. The chain employs TRBV4-3 and TRBJ1-6; 10 nucleotides align to TRBD1. This CDR3 has 15 residues. Trimming took 7 bases from V and 9 from J; bases not matched to a gene: 9. The germline V gene encodes CDR1 LGHNA and CDR2 YSLEER.